A single sample gave rise to the 17 T cell receptor beta chains below, sequenced in a study of beta chain features in type 1 diabetes. Whole-study findings and limits: In every one of the four CD4+ subsets, TCRB CDR3s were moderately but significantly shorter in Type 1 diabetes patients.

The antigens these receptors bind are not known. The investigators reverse transcribed all of the isolated RNA, so they sequenced expressed TCRB transcripts. Assay used: immunoSEQ multiplex PCR; TCRdb lists only in-frame clones, some missing. The top ten hold about 1% of the sample, which has tens of thousands of clones, 68% seen once. Material: stem cell memory CD4+ T cells from blood. The receptors here all came from a woman aged 40 to 50 with type 1 diabetes.

The chain recombines TRBV2 with TRBJ1-1, with 7 positions matching TRBD1. CDR1 and CDR2 (germline): SNHLY, FYNNEI. Unmatched junction bases numbered 12, after V lost 5 bases and J lost 6 bases. The CDR3 extends over 15 amino acids. Written as DNA, the CDR3 is TGTGCCAGCAGTCCAGTTATAGGGGGCTGGGCTGAAGCTTTCTTT. Amino acids: CASSPVIGGWAEAFF.

This sequence joins TRBV6-6 and TRBJ1-2; 10 nucleotides line up with TRBD1. The junction had 5 bases not matched to a gene; V was cut back by 6 bases and J by 7 bases. Germline loops: CDR1 MNHNY, CDR2 SVGAGI (reference sequence). This CDR3 region has 13 residues. CDR3 residues: CASSPGTGVGYTF. The CDR3, as DNA: TGTGCCAGCAGCCCTGGGACAGGGGTTGGCTACACCTTC.

The chain combines TRBV28 with TRBJ2-7; TRBD1 is a possible D gene (6 bases). The CDR3 length is 14 residues. Trimming removed 5 bases at V and 2 bases at J, with 13 bases between. The V gene's germline CDR1 is MDHEN and CDR2 SYDVKM. The CDR3 DNA is TGTGCCAGCAGTATCGACAGGATTGCCTACGAGCAGTACTTC. Its translation is CASSIDRIAYEQYF.

This chain uses TRBV30 with TRBJ1-3, with TRBD1 as a possible D gene (6 bases). V dropped 4 bases and J dropped 4 bases, with 11 bases sitting between them. CDR1 and CDR2 from the germline V gene are GTSNPN and SVGIG (reference sequence). This CDR3 contains 13 residues. The CDR3 DNA reads TGTGCCTGGACAGGGGACGGAGGAAACACCATATATTTT. As protein: CAWTGDGGNTIYF. The full variable domain, completed using reference TRBV30 and TRBJ1-3, is SQTIHQWPATLVQPVGSPLSLECTVEGTSNPNLYWYRQAAGRGLQLLFYSVGIGQISSEVPQNLSASRPQDRQFILSSKKLLLSDSGFYLCAWTGDGGNTIYFGEGSWLTVV.

The genes are TRBV7-2 and TRBJ2-5; TRBD2 might be the D (5 bases). Trimming cost V 5 bases and J 4 bases, with 14 bases left between them. The CDR3 totals 14 residues. In germline, CDR1 is SGHTA, CDR2 FQGNSA. Written as DNA, the CDR3 is TGTGCCAGCAGCCCCCCCCGGGGTGGAGAGACCCAGTACTTC. Translated, it gives CASSPPRGGETQYF.

This chain joins TRBV6-1 and TRBJ2-1, with TRBD2 matching 8 bases. Germline V CDR1 and CDR2: MNHNS, SASEGT. J lost 7 bases, V lost 0 bases, and 11 bases had no gene match. The CDR3 spans 17 residues. The CDR3 is CASSEALRGTRRNEQFF. In DNA form, the CDR3 reads TGTGCCAGCAGTGAAGCGCTTCGGGGGACTAGGAGGAATGAGCAGTTCTTC.

J is TRBJ2-5 and V is TRBV7-2; D unresolved. The CDR3 consists of 14 residues. Trimming stripped 4 bases from V and 5 bases from J, with 14 bases between. Germline assignment: CDR1 SGHTA and CDR2 FQGNSA. CDR3: CASSYTATSETQYF. CDR3 sequence (DNA): TGTGCCAGCAGCTACACAGCAACGAGCGAGACCCAGTACTTC.

The J gene is TRBJ2-7, the V gene TRBV2; tentatively, D is TRBD1 (6 bases). Trimming took 2 bases from V and 0 from J, leaving 23 bases between them. Germline values: CDR1 SNHLY, CDR2 FYNNEI. The length of the CDR3 is 19 residues. The CDR3 loop reads CASSEKETGFPADSYEQYF. In nucleotides, the CDR3 is TGTGCCAGCAGTGAAAAGGAGACAGGCTTCCCTGCTGACTCCTACGAGCAGTACTTC.

This clone showed up just a few times. The CDR3 sequence is CASSFLRDEQYF. The CDR3 coding sequence is TGTGCCAGCAGTTTTCTCAGGGACGAGCAGTACTTC. This chain connects TRBV28 to TRBJ2-7; maybe TRBD1 (5 bases). This CDR3 comprises 12 residues. Per germline, CDR1 MDHEN and CDR2 SYDVKM. V lost 3 bases to trimming and J lost 5 bases, with 8 bases between them.

This clone was counted a few times. The chain recombines TRBV7-2 with TRBJ2-5; D is undetermined. The CDR3 consists of 17 residues. CDR1 SGHTA and CDR2 FQGNSA come from the germline V gene. V lost 0 bases, J lost 2 bases, and 16 bases lay in between. CDR3: CASSLAKALPPQETQYF. The CDR3 region has the DNA TGTGCCAGCAGCTTAGCGAAAGCCCTCCCCCCACAAGAGACCCAGTACTTC.

The rearrangement joins TRBV28 to TRBJ2-7; no clear D. Between the trimmed V and J ends, which lost 10 bases and 2 bases, there was a span of 15 bases. Germline CDR1 is MDHEN and CDR2 is SYDVKM. There are 13 residues in the CDR3. CDR3 DNA sequence: TGTGCCATCTCAGCTCCCACTACCTACGAGCAGTACTTC. Its translation: CAISAPTTYEQYF.

The rearrangement uses TRBV6-5 and TRBJ1-1, with D perhaps matching TRBD1 (5 bases). The CDR3 loop spans 14 amino acids. V shed 6 bases and J shed 6 bases, with 17 bases lying between them. Looked up from germline, CDR1 is MNHEY and CDR2 is SVGAGI. CDR3 protein: CASSPGGKNPEAFF. The CDR3 region has the DNA TGTGCCAGCAGCCCCGGGGGGAAAAACCCTGAAGCTTTCTTT.

V usage is TRBV4-1 and J usage is TRBJ1-2, with D possibly matching TRBD1 (6 bases). The germline CDR1 and CDR2 sequences are MGHRA and YSYEKL. The CDR3 consists of 15 residues. V was shortened by 0 bases and J by 4 bases, with 12 bases between the two germline ends. CDR3 sequence (DNA): TGCGCCAGCAGCCAAGATAGGACAGTGTTCTATGGCTACACCTTC. Its translation is CASSQDRTVFYGYTF.

The chain carries TRBV7-2 and TRBJ2-1; 15 bases match TRBD2. Germline loops: CDR1 SGHTA, CDR2 FQGNSA. This CDR3 region has 16 residues. V lost 0 bases to trimming and J lost 6 bases; unmatched junction nucleotides: 0. The chain's CDR3 is CASSLAGLAGGNEQFF. The DNA of the CDR3 is TGTGCCAGCAGCTTAGCGGGACTAGCGGGAGGCAATGAGCAGTTCTTC.

This clone was counted a single time. This rearrangement joins TRBV5-4 to TRBJ1-1, with D possibly being TRBD1 (5 bases). Per germline, CDR1 SGHNT and CDR2 YYREEE (reference sequence). Trimming cost V 0 bases and J 0 bases, with 9 bases left between them. The CDR3 sequence is 15 residues long. The CDR3 nucleotides are TGTGCCAGCAGCTTGGGCGGGGCAATGAACACTGAAGCTTTCTTT. It yields the protein CASSLGGAMNTEAFF.

The rearrangement uses TRBV11-2 and TRBJ1-2; no firm D call. This CDR3 spans 17 amino acids. Trimming cost V 3 bases and J 2 bases, with 19 bases left between them. CDR1 is SGHAT, CDR2 FQNNGV, per germline. This CDR3 is CASSLREWTARNYGYTF. CDR3 DNA: TGTGCCAGCAGCTTGAGGGAATGGACCGCACGCAACTATGGCTACACCTTC.

The V call is TRBV7-8, the J call TRBJ1-2; a possible D gene is TRBD1 (5 bases). Trimming cost V 1 base and J 5 bases, with 20 bases left between them. The germline gives CDR1 SGHVS, CDR2 FQNEAQ. This CDR3 is 17 amino acids long. CDR3 bases: TGTGCCAGCAGCTTAGACAGTGGGGGGATCTTCCCGTATGGCTACACCTTC. Its protein product is CASSLDSGGIFPYGYTF.